Reported below is one T cell receptor (beta chain). Its antigen is unidentified. The germline V gene has CDR1 SGHRS and CDR2 YFSETQ. Trimming shortened V by 1 base and J by 9 bases, and 14 bases separated the two germline ends. This CDR3 comprises 14 residues. 5'RACE template switching generated TCR cDNA, adding a universal primer site and UMIs. In TCRdb, the 5' RACE reads were re-called with MiXCR into one record per CDR3 protein. The data contain 500,000 to 650,000 distinct CDR3 sequences, roughly an eighth of them singletons. This sample is part of a study of T cells after yellow fever vaccination. Study results and caveats: Faster peaking, at day 5 versus 15, marked a secondary response that was weaker. Just a small share of clonotypes turned up in the CD4 compartment as well as the CD8 compartment. The study noted that FACS-sorted repertoires could contain abundant clonotypes contaminating from the bulk population.

Sequenced here: PBMCs, sampled on the day of the yellow fever booster vaccination. V and J are TRBV5-1 and TRBJ2-1, with D unresolved. The TCR was taken from a man younger than 45 who received the YFV17D yellow fever vaccine. In DNA, the CDR3 is TGCGCCAGCAGCTTGAATCAAGCCTCGGGTGAGCAGTTCTTC. This encodes CASSLNQASGEQFF.